The rows below give T cell receptor beta chains drawn from one sample of a study of OX40 agonist ivuxolimab in advanced cancers. Method: immunoSEQ multiplex PCR; TCRdb's copy keeps in-frame clones and lacks some. The top ten hold about 0.32% of the sample, which has 74,000 or so clones, over 80% seen once. Specimen: CD4+ or CD8+ T cells sorted from blood, collected in a trial of the OX40 agonist ivuxolimab. These receptors came from an adult with an advanced solid tumor such as melanoma, head and neck, liver or kidney cancer. The CDR3 runs from the conserved cysteine through the conserved F or W. The D gene is left open where the match is weak. Rows give clone size only sometimes, using once, few, many, or a class for an expanded clone.

clone_size j_call d_call v_call cdr3_nt cdr3_aa
NA TRBJ2-2 TRBD1 TRBV9 TGTGCCAGCAGCCCCCAACTAGGGACAGGGCCCACCGGGGAGCTGTTTTTT CASSPQLGTGPTGELFF
NA TRBJ1-1 NA TRBV18 TGTGCCAGCTCACCACCAAACGACGGGGGTTACACTGAAGCTTTCTTT CASSPPNDGGYTEAFF
NA TRBJ1-2 NA TRBV19 TGTGCCAGTAGCCTCCGTGCACCGAGCTATGGCTACACCTTC CASSLRAPSYGYTF
NA TRBJ2-3 NA TRBV18 TGTGCCAGCTCACCACCCTACTCAGATACGCAGTATTTT CASSPPYSDTQYF
NA TRBJ1-2 NA TRBV6-5 TGTGCCAGCAGTTACCTGAGGACCATGGGCTACACCTTC CASSYLRTMGYTF
NA TRBJ1-4 NA TRBV19 TGTGCCAGTACCCCCCAAGGGGGGACGGCTAATGAAAAACTGTTTTTT CASTPQGGTANEKLFF
NA TRBJ2-2 NA TRBV14 TGTGCCAGCAGCCAAGATACCACTTACGGGGAGCTGTTTTTT CASSQDTTYGELFF
NA TRBJ2-1 NA TRBV2 TGTGCCAGCAATCAGAGATACAATGAGCAGTTCTTC CASNQRYNEQFF
NA TRBJ1-6 NA TRBV28 TGTGCCAGCAGCATTACTAAGGGGGATTCACCCCTCCACTTT CASSITKGDSPLHF
NA TRBJ2-3 NA TRBV9 TGTGCCAGCAGCGTAGCTGCAGCAACAGATACGCAGTATTTT CASSVAAATDTQYF
NA TRBJ2-1 TRBD2 TRBV28 TGTGCCAGCAGTCGTCGGGGGACTAGCTTAGACAATGAGCAGTTCTTC CASSRRGTSLDNEQFF
once TRBJ2-7 NA TRBV5-1 TGCGCCAGCAGCTCAGAACCGGAGTCCTACGAGCAGTACTTC CASSSEPESYEQYF
NA TRBJ2-7 NA TRBV10-3 TGTGCCATCAGTGGAGGGATTGAGTCCTACGAGCAGTACTTC CAISGGIESYEQYF
NA TRBJ2-1 TRBD1 TRBV4-1 TGCGCCAGCAGCCAACATGGACAGGGGGGGTACAATGAGCAGTTCTTC CASSQHGQGGYNEQFF
NA TRBJ1-4 TRBD1 TRBV6-5 TGTGCCAGCAGTTACTCGGGGACAGGCGTAAAAGAAAAACTGTTTTTT CASSYSGTGVKEKLFF
NA TRBJ2-3 NA TRBV2 TGTGCCAGCAGTGCTTTTCTATACACAGATACGCAGTATTTT CASSAFLYTDTQYF
NA TRBJ1-1 NA TRBV7-2 TGTGCCAGCAGCCTACAGAACGGGGGCACTGAAGCTTTCTTT CASSLQNGGTEAFF
NA TRBJ1-4 TRBD1 TRBV6-5 TGTGCCAGCAGTTCGGGACAGGGCGGTGAAAAACTGTTTTTT CASSSGQGGEKLFF
NA TRBJ2-7 TRBD2 TRBV7-2 TGTGCCAGCAGCTTACAGGGAGGGTCCTCCTACGAGCAGTACTTC CASSLQGGSSYEQYF
NA TRBJ2-3 TRBD2 TRBV7-9 TGTGCCAGCAGCTTATTGGCTAGCGGGGGAGATACGCAGTATTTT CASSLLASGGDTQYF
NA TRBJ2-1 TRBD1 TRBV4-3 TGCGCCAGCAGCCCCACCGGGACAGGGTCGTACAATGAGCAGTTCTTC CASSPTGTGSYNEQFF
NA TRBJ1-3 NA TRBV6-6 TGTGCCAGCAGGGGTGACCTTGGGGCCATATATTTT CASRGDLGAIYF
NA TRBJ2-1 NA TRBV7-9 TGTGCCAGCAGCTTAGGGGGTTGGGGGGAGGCGTACAATGAGCAGTTCTTC CASSLGGWGEAYNEQFF
NA TRBJ2-2 NA TRBV9 TGTGCCAGCAGCCCGAGGGTGGGGTCAAACACCGGGGAGCTGTTTTTT CASSPRVGSNTGELFF
once TRBJ1-3 NA TRBV14 TGTGCCAGCAGCCAACTCGGGGCTGGAAACACCATATATTTT CASSQLGAGNTIYF
NA TRBJ1-1 NA TRBV7-9 TGTGCCAGCAGCTCCCTCGGGGGGCGCGAGAACACTGAAGCTTTCTTT CASSSLGGRENTEAFF
NA TRBJ1-1 TRBD1 TRBV18 TGTGCCAGCTCACCAAATTGGGGACAGGGTACTGAAGCTTTCTTT CASSPNWGQGTEAFF
NA TRBJ1-5 NA TRBV6-6 TGTGCCAGCAGTTATAAACAGGGACATCAGCCCCAGCATTTT CASSYKQGHQPQHF
NA TRBJ1-1 NA TRBV5-6 TGTGCCAGCAGCACTTCGACCCTTATGAACACTGAAGCTTTCTTT CASSTSTLMNTEAFF
NA TRBJ2-5 TRBD1 TRBV30 TGTGCCTGGAGTGAGACAGGGGGTTGGGAGACCCAGTACTTC CAWSETGGWETQYF
NA TRBJ2-7 NA TRBV2 TGTGCCAGCAGTGCTCACTACGAGCAGTACTTC CASSAHYEQYF
NA TRBJ2-7 TRBD2 TRBV5-1 TGCGCCAGCGCCGGTAGCGGGGGGGCCGAGCAGTACTTC CASAGSGGAEQYF
NA TRBJ1-1 NA TRBV10-3 TGTGCCATCAGTGCGTCCGGGGGTGCCGCTGAAGCTTTCTTT CAISASGGAAEAFF
NA TRBJ2-6 NA TRBV14 TGTGCCAGCGCTCGTCTAGCCTCCCCCTCTGGGGCCAACGTCCTGACTTTC CASARLASPSGANVLTF
NA TRBJ2-7 TRBD2 TRBV7-2 TGTGCCAGCAGCGAAAGCGGGGGGGCGGGGGCCTACGAGCAGTACTTC CASSESGGAGAYEQYF
once TRBJ2-5 NA TRBV18 TGTGCCAGCTCCCCAGAGGAGACCCAGTACTTC CASSPEETQYF
NA TRBJ2-5 NA TRBV5-1 TGCGCCAGCAGATCACAAGAGACCCAGTACTTC CASRSQETQYF
once TRBJ1-3 NA TRBV18 TGTGCCAGCTCACCAATACCAAGAGCTACTGGAAACACCATATATTTT CASSPIPRATGNTIYF
NA TRBJ2-7 TRBD1 TRBV28 TGTGCCAGCAGCTCATCCGGGACAGGGCTCTACGAGCAGTACTTC CASSSSGTGLYEQYF
NA TRBJ2-4 NA TRBV5-1 TGCGCCAGCAGCTTGGGATCGCAAGGAAGCATTCAGTACTTC CASSLGSQGSIQYF
NA TRBJ2-7 NA TRBV10-3 TGTGCCATCAGTGATGGCGGAAGCTACGAGCAGTACTTC CAISDGGSYEQYF